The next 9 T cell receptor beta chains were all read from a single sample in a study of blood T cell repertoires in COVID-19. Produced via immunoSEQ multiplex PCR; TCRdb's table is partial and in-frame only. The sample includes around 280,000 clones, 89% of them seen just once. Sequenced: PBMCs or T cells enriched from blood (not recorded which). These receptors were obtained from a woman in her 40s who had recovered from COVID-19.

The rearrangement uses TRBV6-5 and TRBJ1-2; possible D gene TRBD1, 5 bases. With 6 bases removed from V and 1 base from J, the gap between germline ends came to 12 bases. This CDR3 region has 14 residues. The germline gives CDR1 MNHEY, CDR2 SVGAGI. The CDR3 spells CASRRQGFNYGYTF. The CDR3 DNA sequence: TGTGCCAGCAGACGCCAGGGTTTTAACTATGGCTACACCTTC.

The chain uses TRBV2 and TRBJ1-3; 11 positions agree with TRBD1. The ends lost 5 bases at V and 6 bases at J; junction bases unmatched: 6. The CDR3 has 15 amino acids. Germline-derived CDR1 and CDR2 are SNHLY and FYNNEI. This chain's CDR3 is CASSYFGQGANTIYF. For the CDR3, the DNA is TGTGCCAGCAGTTACTTCGGACAGGGGGCAAACACCATATATTTT.

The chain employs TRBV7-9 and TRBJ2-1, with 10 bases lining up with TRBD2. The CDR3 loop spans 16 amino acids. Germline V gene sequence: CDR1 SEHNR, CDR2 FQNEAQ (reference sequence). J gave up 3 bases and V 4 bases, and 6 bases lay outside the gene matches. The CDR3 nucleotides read TGTGCCAGCAGCTCGCTAGCGGGAGATGGCTACAATGAGCAGTTCTTC. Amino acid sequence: CASSSLAGDGYNEQFF.

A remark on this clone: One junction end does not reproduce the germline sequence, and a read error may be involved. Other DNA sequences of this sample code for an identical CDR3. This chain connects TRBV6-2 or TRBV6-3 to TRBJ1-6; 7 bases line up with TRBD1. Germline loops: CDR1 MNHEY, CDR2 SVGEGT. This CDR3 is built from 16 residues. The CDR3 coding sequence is TGTGCCAGCAGCCCCGGTTTTAGGGGGCGAGGTTCACCTCTCCACTTT. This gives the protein CASSPGFRGRGSPLHF.

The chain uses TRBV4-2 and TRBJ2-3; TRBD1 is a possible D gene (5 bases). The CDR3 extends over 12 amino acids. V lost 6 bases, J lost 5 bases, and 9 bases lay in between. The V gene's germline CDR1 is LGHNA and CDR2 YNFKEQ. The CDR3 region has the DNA TGTGCCAGCAGTAACAGGATAGATACGCAGTATTTT. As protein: CASSNRIDTQYF.

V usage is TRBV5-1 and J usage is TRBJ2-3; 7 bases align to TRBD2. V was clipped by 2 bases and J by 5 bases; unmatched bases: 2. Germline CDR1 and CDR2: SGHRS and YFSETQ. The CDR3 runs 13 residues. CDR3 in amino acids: CASSFASGDTQYF. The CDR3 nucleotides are TGCGCCAGCAGCTTCGCTAGCGGAGATACGCAGTATTTT.

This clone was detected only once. In DNA form, the CDR3 reads TGTGCCAGCAGCCTCATAGGGGCGGTGCAAGAGACCCAGTACTTC. Amino acids: CASSLIGAVQETQYF. This chain joins TRBV7-6 and TRBJ2-5; D might be TRBD1 (5 bases). The CDR3 is made up of 15 amino acids. V was trimmed by 5 bases and J by 2 bases, leaving 15 bases between them. CDR1 and CDR2 from the germline V gene are SGHVS and FNYEAQ.

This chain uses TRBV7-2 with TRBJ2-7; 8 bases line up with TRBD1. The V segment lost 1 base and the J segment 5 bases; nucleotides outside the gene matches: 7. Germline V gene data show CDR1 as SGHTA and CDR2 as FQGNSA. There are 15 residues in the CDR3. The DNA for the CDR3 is TGTGCCAGCAGCTTAGGGACAGGGTTATCTAACGAGCAGTACTTC. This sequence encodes CASSLGTGLSNEQYF.

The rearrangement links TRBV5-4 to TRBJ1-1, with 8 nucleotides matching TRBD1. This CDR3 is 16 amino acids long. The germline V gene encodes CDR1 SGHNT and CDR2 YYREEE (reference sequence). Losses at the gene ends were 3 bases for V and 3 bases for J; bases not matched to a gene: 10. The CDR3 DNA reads TGTGCCAGCAGCTCCCCCGGACAGGGATCCGACACTGAAGCTTTCTTT. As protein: CASSSPGQGSDTEAFF. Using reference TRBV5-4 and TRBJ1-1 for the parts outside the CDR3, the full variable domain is ETGVTQSPTHLIKTRGQQVTLRCSSQSGHNTVSWYQQALGQGPQFIFQYYREEENGRGNFPPRFSGLQFPNYSSELNVNALELDDSALYLCASSSPGQGSDTEAFFGQGTRLTVV.